This T cell receptor (beta chain) was sequenced during a study of CXCR3-negative and CXCR3-positive naive CD8 T cells. Findings of the study overall: When CXCR3-positive naive cells were set against CXCR3-negative naive cells, the former had more hydrophobic TRB CDR3s.

About this clonotype: Antigen unknown.

All TRB cDNA libraries came from 5' RACE performed with UMI labels. TCRdb derives one entry per CDR3 protein from the 5' RACE reads, leaving out DNA. The repertoire table contains about 70,000 distinct CDR3 sequences. The receptor was derived from a human donor in good health. Some clones in this sample may be carry-over from other donors' samples. The sequencing sample was made of naive CXCR3+ CD8+ T cells from blood. This sample's subset: CD45RO-CCR7+CD27+CD95- naive CD8+ T cells expressing CXCR3 (TNR3+).

The chain's CDR3 is CSVEWLTDTDTQYF. This chain links TRBV29-1 with TRBJ2-3; TCRdb's assignment of TRBD1 cannot be checked, as there is no DNA. The CDR3 is made up of 14 amino acids. Germline CDR1 and CDR2: SQVTM and ANQGSEA.